A selection of T cell receptor beta chains follows, all from one sample in a study of post-analysis software for immune sequencing data. One entry per CDR3 protein, called by TCRdb with MiXCR from the PCR reads. The table lists around 710,000 distinct CDR3 sequences, about half of them singletons, with roughly 4.9% in the top ten. Material: blood. The receptor source for this set is a girl between 10 and 17 years old with multiple sclerosis. The CDR3 runs from the conserved cysteine through the conserved F or W. D genes are given only for firm matches. The size of a clone is reported for some rows only, either as once, few or many, or as a class for expanded clones.

j_call v_call clone_size d_call cdr3_aa cdr3_nt
TRBJ2-3 TRBV24-1 few TRBD1 CATSEPTGAATDTQYF TGTGCCACCAGTGAGCCGACAGGGGCGGCGACAGATACGCAGTATTTT
TRBJ2-7 TRBV28 - - CASSLQLDEQYF TGTGCCAGCAGTTTACAACTGGACGAGCAGTACTTC
TRBJ2-3 TRBV28 - TRBD2 CASGPSGTPTDTQYF TGTGCCAGCGGCCCTAGCGGAACCCCCACAGATACGCAGTATTTT
TRBJ2-6 TRBV15 - - CATSRGGTGANVPTF TGTGCCACCAGCAGAGGTGGCACTGGGGCCAACGTCCCGACTTTC
TRBJ2-1 TRBV12-3/TRBV12-4 many - CASSLVDEQFF TGTGCCAGCAGCCTTGTCGATGAGCAGTTCTTC
TRBJ1-2 TRBV9 few TRBD1 CASSVQGARDYTF TGTGCCAGCAGCGTACAGGGGGCACGGGACTACACCTTC
TRBJ2-1 TRBV12-3/TRBV12-4 few TRBD2 CASSLVSSGKSSYNEQFF TGTGCCAGCAGTTTAGTTTCGAGCGGGAAAAGCTCCTACAATGAGCAGTTCTTC
TRBJ2-1 TRBV12-3/TRBV12-4 - - CASSWTPEHNEQFF TGTGCCAGCAGCTGGACACCGGAACACAATGAGCAGTTCTTC
TRBJ2-7 TRBV27 - TRBD1 CASSFLPGQGYEQYF TGTGCCAGCAGTTTCTTACCTGGACAGGGCTACGAGCAGTACTTC
TRBJ2-7 TRBV15 - - CATSRGLDEQYF TGTGCCACCAGCAGAGGGCTCGACGAGCAGTACTTC
TRBJ2-5 TRBV29-1 - TRBD2 CSVATSGTYQETQYF TGCAGCGTCGCTACGAGCGGGACCTACCAAGAGACCCAGTACTTC
TRBJ2-5 TRBV5-6 few - CASSLYGDQETQYF TGTGCCAGCAGCTTGTACGGGGATCAAGAGACCCAGTACTTC
TRBJ2-7 TRBV3-1 few - CASSHLRTEQYF TGTGCCAGCAGCCACCTTCGAACTGAGCAGTACTTC
TRBJ2-7 TRBV10-3 few TRBD2 CAIRGRLADSYEQYF TGTGCCATCAGGGGGAGACTAGCTGACTCCTACGAGCAGTACTTC
TRBJ2-7 TRBV7-6 - - CASSSLAGSIYEQYF TGTGCCAGCAGTTCCCTCGCGGGGTCAATCTACGAGCAGTACTTC
TRBJ1-1 TRBV4-3 - TRBD1 CASSQELTGAMNTEAFF TGCGCCAGCAGCCAAGAGTTGACAGGGGCGATGAACACTGAAGCTTTCTTT
TRBJ2-3 TRBV12-3/TRBV12-4 - - CASSLGGQTDTQYF TGTGCCAGCAGTTTAGGGGGCCAAACAGATACGCAGTATTTT
TRBJ2-1 TRBV4-3 - - CASSRRTTYNEQFF TGCGCCAGCAGCCGACGGACCACCTACAATGAGCAGTTCTTC
TRBJ2-7 TRBV12-3/TRBV12-4 - TRBD1 CASSSPLGQGFGYEQYF TGTGCCAGCAGTTCCCCGCTGGGACAGGGGTTTGGCTACGAGCAGTACTTC
TRBJ2-7 TRBV7-2 few TRBD1 CASSLVGTEYEQYF TGTGCCAGCAGCTTAGTTGGGACAGAATACGAGCAGTACTTC
TRBJ1-4 TRBV5-5 - - CASSLWSEEKLFF TGTGCCAGCAGCCTATGGTCCGAAGAAAAACTGTTTTTT
TRBJ1-6 TRBV11-2 few - CASSSRGNVSPLHF TGTGCCAGCAGCTCTAGGGGTAACGTCTCACCCCTCCACTTT
TRBJ2-1 TRBV7-9 few - CASSFSLGEQFF TGTGCCAGCAGCTTTTCACTAGGGGAGCAGTTCTTC
TRBJ1-2 TRBV29-1 - TRBD1 CSVSGGSGGYTF TGCAGCGTCTCAGGGGGCAGCGGTGGCTACACCTTC
TRBJ2-7 TRBV2 - - CASSAAYYEQYF TGTGCCAGCTCAGCGGCCTACTACGAGCAGTACTTC
TRBJ1-2 TRBV7-8 - - CASRSPGETLNYGYTF TGTGCCAGCAGATCCCCCGGGGAGACCCTTAACTATGGCTACACCTTC
TRBJ1-1 TRBV29-1 few - CSVVINTEAFF TGCAGCGTTGTAATTAACACTGAAGCTTTCTTT
TRBJ2-5 TRBV7-9 - TRBD2 CASTISGREETQYF TGTGCCAGCACCATTAGCGGGAGGGAAGAGACCCAGTACTTC
TRBJ1-2 TRBV7-9 - TRBD1 CASVRDRESYTF TGTGCCAGCGTCCGGGACAGGGAAAGCTACACCTTC
TRBJ2-1 TRBV9 - - CASSPVVRNEQFF TGTGCCAGCAGCCCTGTAGTACGTAATGAGCAGTTCTTC
TRBJ1-1 TRBV6-2/TRBV6-3 - - CASRREGLNTEAFF TGTGCCAGCAGAAGGGAGGGCTTGAACACTGAAGCTTTCTTT
TRBJ1-6 TRBV7-2 - TRBD1 CASSLRDRGSSPLHF TGTGCCAGCAGCCTACGGGACAGAGGGAGTTCACCCCTCCACTTT
TRBJ2-1 TRBV12-3/TRBV12-4 - TRBD2 CASSLQLAGSYNEQFF TGTGCCAGCAGTCTTCAACTAGCGGGCTCCTACAATGAGCAGTTCTTC
TRBJ2-4 TRBV4-2 few - CASSQGGPQYF TGTGCCAGCAGCCAAGGGGGCCCTCAGTACTTC
TRBJ2-5 TRBV29-1 - TRBD1 CSVEEAGGSGETQYF TGCAGCGTTGAAGAGGCAGGGGGCTCTGGCGAGACCCAGTACTTC
TRBJ2-5 TRBV6-6 - - CASIGLGQETQYF TGTGCCAGCATTGGGTTAGGGCAAGAGACCCAGTACTTC
TRBJ2-7 TRBV27 - TRBD1 CASSFYGQGREQYF TGTGCCAGCAGTTTTTATGGACAGGGGCGCGAGCAGTACTTC